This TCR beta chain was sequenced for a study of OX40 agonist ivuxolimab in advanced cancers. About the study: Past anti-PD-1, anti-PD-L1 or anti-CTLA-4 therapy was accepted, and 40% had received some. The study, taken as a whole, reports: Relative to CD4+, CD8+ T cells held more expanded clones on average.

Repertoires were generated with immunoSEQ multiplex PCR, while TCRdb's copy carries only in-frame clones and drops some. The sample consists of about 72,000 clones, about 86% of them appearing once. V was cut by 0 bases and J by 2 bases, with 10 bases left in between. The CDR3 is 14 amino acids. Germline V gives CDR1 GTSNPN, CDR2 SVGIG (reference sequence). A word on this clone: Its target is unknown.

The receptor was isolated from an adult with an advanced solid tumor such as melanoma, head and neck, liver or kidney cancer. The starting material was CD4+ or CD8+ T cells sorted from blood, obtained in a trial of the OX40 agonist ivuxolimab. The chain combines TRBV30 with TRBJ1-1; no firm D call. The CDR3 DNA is TGTGCCTGGAGTGTAAAGGGCGGAAACACTGAAGCTTTCTTT. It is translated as CAWSVKGGNTEAFF.